The 16 T cell receptor beta chains below were found in one sample sequenced in a study of blood T cell repertoires in COVID-19. Repertoires were generated with immunoSEQ multiplex PCR, while TCRdb's copy carries only in-frame clones and drops some. The sample shows 90,000 to 100,000 clones, about 85% of them seen only once. The specimen was peripheral blood. The receptors were sampled from a human donor in a cohort sampled during active COVID-19.

In this sample, this clone turned up a few times. The V and J genes are TRBV19 and TRBJ2-1; 8 bases are shared with TRBD1. The CDR3 covers 15 residues. In germline, CDR1 is LNHDA, CDR2 SQIVND (reference sequence). The J segment lost 3 bases and the V segment lost 2 bases, leaving 3 bases of the junction unmatched. The CDR3 loop reads CASSIPGTGYNEQFF. CDR3 in DNA: TGTGCCAGTAGTATACCCGGGACAGGCTACAATGAGCAGTTCTTC.

V usage is TRBV7-8 and J usage is TRBJ2-2; a weak D match, TRBD1 (6 bases). Germline values: CDR1 SGHVS, CDR2 FQNEAQ. This CDR3 has 18 amino acids. V was pared by 0 bases and J by 0 bases, with 14 bases between. This CDR3 reads CASSLAIGAGANTGELFF. CDR3 bases: TGTGCCAGCAGCTTAGCTATCGGGGCAGGGGCGAACACCGGGGAGCTGTTTTTT.

This clone was picked up a small number of times. This rearrangement joins TRBV5-1 to TRBJ1-2; D might be TRBD1 (5 bases). In germline, CDR1 is SGHRS, CDR2 YFSETQ. There are 16 residues in the CDR3. V gave up 0 bases and J gave up 4 bases, with 16 bases separating them. CDR3 DNA: TGCGCCAGCAGCTTGGGGAAGGGCGAAGGGGCCTATGGCTACACCTTC. Residues: CASSLGKGEGAYGYTF.

The rearrangement joins TRBV19 to TRBJ1-5; D uncertain. V lost 3 bases and J lost 4, with 10 bases in between. Germline V lookup: CDR1 LNHDA, CDR2 SQIVND (reference sequence). The CDR3 covers 14 residues. Here the CDR3 DNA reads TGTGCCAGTAGTATTGCGGGGTGGAATCAGCCCCAGCATTTT. Encoded protein: CASSIAGWNQPQHF. The full variable domain, its missing parts supplied by reference TRBV19 and TRBJ1-5, is DGGITQSPKYLFRKEGQNVTLSCEQNLNHDAMYWYRQDPGQGLRLIYYSQIVNDFQKGDIAEGYSVSREKKESFPLTVTSAQKNPTAFYLCASSIAGWNQPQHFGDGTRLSIL.

A single count supports this clone. V gene TRBV7-3 combines with J gene TRBJ2-2, with TRBD2 matching 9 bases. This CDR3 is built from 15 residues. J was trimmed by 6 bases and V by 2 bases; bases with no gene match: 4. Germline V gene lookup returns CDR1 SGHTA and CDR2 FQGTGA. The CDR3 loop reads CASSLELAGAGELFF. The CDR3 region has the DNA TGTGCCAGCAGCTTAGAACTAGCGGGCGCCGGGGAGCTGTTTTTT.

V and J are TRBV3-1 (or the pseudogene TRBV3-2) and TRBJ2-4; D is unresolved. V was trimmed by 1 base and J by 7 bases, leaving 8 bases between them. CDR3 length: 13 amino acids. Germline CDR1 LGHDT, CDR2 YNNKEL (reference sequence). Written as DNA, the CDR3 is TGTGCCAGCAGCCAAGCTAGATACAACATTCAGTACTTC. This gives the protein CASSQARYNIQYF.

The sample holds one count of this clone. The chain is built from TRBV7-9 and TRBJ2-3; TRBD2 matches at 11 bases. Germline values: CDR1 SEHNR, CDR2 FQNEAQ (reference sequence). There are 18 residues in the CDR3. V was clipped by 1 base and J by 0 bases; unmatched bases: 6. CDR3 nucleotide sequence: TGTGCCAGCAGCTTAGAGGGACTAGCGGTGACTAGCACAGATACGCAGTATTTT. Translated: CASSLEGLAVTSTDTQYF.

V gene TRBV11-3 combines with J gene TRBJ2-3; TRBD1 agrees at 7 bases. Germline V gene lookup returns CDR1 SGHNT and CDR2 YENEEA. There are 17 residues in the CDR3. The ends lost 5 bases at V and 2 bases at J; junction bases unmatched: 13. As DNA, the CDR3 is TGTGCCAGCAGCCTAGGGACAGTCCGAATCCACACAGATACGCAGTATTTT. Its protein is CASSLGTVRIHTDTQYF.

The chain employs TRBV30 and TRBJ2-1, with D perhaps TRBD1 (7 bases). In germline, CDR1 is GTSNPN, CDR2 SVGIG (reference sequence). The CDR3 contains 13 residues. The ends were cut back, 6 bases at V and 5 bases at J, with 14 bases in the middle. CDR3: CACGGGQNNEQFF. CDR3 nucleotide sequence: TGTGCCTGTGGAGGGGGCCAAAACAATGAGCAGTTCTTC.

A word on this clone: At one of its ends the junction is not consistent with the germline gene, which may arise from a read error. This chain uses TRBV13 with TRBJ2-1; 9 bases are shared with TRBD2. The CDR3 loop spans 16 amino acids. From germline, CDR1 is PRHDT and CDR2 FYEKMQ (reference sequence). The CDR3 DNA sequence: TGTGCCAGCAGCCCCACCCCGCGGGGGGGATCCAATGGGCAGTTCTTC. It encodes CASSPTPRGGSNGQFF.

The chain couples TRBV9 to TRBJ2-1; D uncertain. This CDR3 has 13 amino acids. V lost 0 bases to trimming and J lost 9 bases, with 10 bases between them. Germline V gene data show CDR1 as SGDLS and CDR2 as YYNGEE. Here the CDR3 DNA reads TGTGCCAGCAGCGTAGGAAGGAGTTTTGAGCAGTTCTTC. Amino acids: CASSVGRSFEQFF.

This chain uses TRBV5-1 with TRBJ2-3; the match to TRBD2 covers 9 bases. This CDR3 region has 16 residues. Germline CDR1 is SGHRS and CDR2 is YFSETQ. The V gene end was trimmed by 4 bases and the J gene end by 2 bases; junction bases not matched to a gene: 8. For the CDR3, the DNA is TGCGCCAGCAGCCCCAGGACTAGCGTGCCCACAGATACGCAGTATTTT. The encoded protein is CASSPRTSVPTDTQYF.

The V and J genes are TRBV5-5 and TRBJ1-4; D unresolved. Trimming cost V 0 bases and J 10 bases, with 13 bases left between them. This CDR3 region has 14 residues. The germline V gene has CDR1 SGHKS and CDR2 YYEKEE (reference sequence). The DNA of the CDR3 is TGTGCCAGCAGCTTGGAGGGCCGAGGGCGAAAACTGTTTTTT. Encoded protein: CASSLEGRGRKLFF.

This clone came up many times. The V call is TRBV29-1, the J call TRBJ1-2; no clear D gene. The CDR3 loop spans 12 amino acids. The germline CDR1 and CDR2 sequences are SQVTM and ANQGSEA. Deletions cut 4 bases from V and 0 bases from J, with 6 bases between. The CDR3 sequence: CSVVIANYGYTF. CDR3 nucleotides: TGCAGCGTTGTTATAGCTAACTATGGCTACACCTTC.

This clone is a singleton in its sample. The chain carries TRBV29-1 and TRBJ1-2; a possible D gene is TRBD1 (5 bases). CDR3 length: 12 amino acids. The V end was cut by 1 base, the J end by 4 bases, with 7 bases between. Germline loops: CDR1 SQVTM, CDR2 ANQGSEA. The CDR3 loop reads CSVEGGLYGYTF. The CDR3 nucleotides are TGCAGCGTTGAAGGGGGCCTCTATGGCTACACCTTC.

V gene TRBV5-1 combines with J gene TRBJ2-3; 7 bases match TRBD1. Germline lookup yields CDR1 SGHRS and CDR2 YFSETQ. This CDR3 has 15 amino acids. The ends lost 4 bases at V and 3 bases at J; junction bases unmatched: 8. CDR3 amino acids: CASSQGDSLTDTQYF. The CDR3 nucleotides read TGCGCCAGCAGCCAGGGGGATTCCTTAACAGATACGCAGTATTTT.